The 28 T cell receptor beta chains presented below share a single source sample, sequenced in a study of technical replicates of blood from a handful of donors. Produced via immunoSEQ multiplex PCR; TCRdb's table is partial and in-frame only. The profile covers 70,000 or so clones, with 92% appearing a single time and around 0.42% taken by the ten largest. The source material was T cells isolated from PBMCs. The receptors stem from a human donor in good health.

Only a few counts were recorded for this clone. The V call is TRBV19, the J call TRBJ1-5, with TRBD1 matching over 7 bases. The CDR3 is 13 residues long. Germline V gene sequence: CDR1 LNHDA, CDR2 SQIVND (reference sequence). V was pared by 3 bases and J by 7 bases, with 3 bases of the junction left unmatched. The chain's CDR3 is CASSIQGGQPQHF. The CDR3 bases are TGTGCCAGTAGTATCCAGGGGGGACAGCCCCAGCATTTT.

The rearrangement joins TRBV27 to TRBJ1-2; no clear D. The CDR3 spans 12 residues. V dropped 4 bases and J dropped 3 bases, with 6 bases sitting between them. Germline CDR1 and CDR2: MNHEY and SMNVEV (reference sequence). This CDR3 reads CASSSTDYGYTF. The CDR3 DNA reads as TGTGCCAGCAGTTCCACAGACTATGGCTACACCTTC.

J is TRBJ1-1 and V is TRBV11-2, with D possibly being TRBD1 (6 bases). Germline loops: CDR1 SGHAT, CDR2 FQNNGV. V lost 0 bases and J 4 bases, leaving 15 bases between the germline ends. The CDR3 contains 16 residues. The CDR3 nucleotides read TGTGCCAGCAGCTTAGACATAGGGGGATACGGCACTGAAGCTTTCTTT. This encodes CASSLDIGGYGTEAFF.

The gene calls are TRBV27 and TRBJ1-2; 8 bases map to TRBD1. The V segment lost 4 bases and the J segment 8 bases; nucleotides outside the gene matches: 12. The CDR3 covers 15 residues. The germline gives CDR1 MNHEY, CDR2 SMNVEV (reference sequence). The CDR3 loop reads CASSSIGTGALGYTF. Here the CDR3 DNA reads TGTGCCAGCAGTTCCATCGGGACAGGCGCGTTGGGCTACACCTTC.

This sequence joins TRBV5-1 and TRBJ1-2; possible D gene TRBD1, 5 bases. This CDR3 is 14 amino acids long. Germline V CDR1 and CDR2: SGHRS, YFSETQ. Trimming pared 4 bases from V and 4 bases from J, leaving 14 bases between. The CDR3 sequence: CASSPERGGYGYTF. CDR3 coding DNA: TGCGCCAGCAGCCCCGAAAGGGGTGGCTATGGCTACACCTTC.

A remark on this clone: A read error may account for a junction end that differs from germline. This sequence joins TRBV6-6 and TRBJ2-1, with a weak D call TRBD2 (5 bases). The germline gives CDR1 MNHNY, CDR2 SVGAGI (reference sequence). This CDR3 is built from 14 residues. The CDR3 DNA sequence: TGTGCCAGCAGCCCGGGGTCCTACATGACGGCGGACGTCTTC. Amino acids: CASSPGSYMTADVF.

The J gene is TRBJ2-7, the V gene TRBV7-9; 7 bases map to TRBD2. CDR3 size: 15 residues. Germline CDR1 and CDR2: SEHNR and FQNEAQ (reference sequence). The J segment lost 5 bases and the V segment lost 0 bases, leaving 7 bases of the junction unmatched. CDR3 sequence reads: CASSLARGEGNEQYF. In DNA form, the CDR3 reads TGTGCCAGCAGCTTAGCCCGGGGGGAAGGGAACGAGCAGTACTTC.

The genes are TRBV5-4 and TRBJ2-3; a weak D match, TRBD2 (5 bases). Germline assignment: CDR1 SGHNT and CDR2 YYREEE (reference sequence). The CDR3 has 14 amino acids. V was clipped by 2 bases and J by 5 bases, with 12 bases between them. In DNA, the CDR3 is TGTGCCAGCAGCTTTGAACGGGATCAAGATACGCAGTATTTT. This sequence encodes CASSFERDQDTQYF.

The rearrangement joins TRBV15 to TRBJ2-7, with 8 bases aligning to TRBD1. J was trimmed by 4 bases and V by 1 base; bases with no gene match: 3. CDR1 and CDR2 from the germline V gene are LNHNV and YYDKDF (reference sequence). CDR3 length equals 14 residues. The CDR3: CATSRGGQAYEQYF. DNA of the CDR3: TGTGCCACCAGCAGAGGGGGACAGGCGTACGAGCAGTACTTC.

V is TRBV7-6 and J is TRBJ2-7, with 11 bases fitting TRBD1. The CDR3 spans 15 residues. Germline trimming cut 6 bases from V and 0 bases from J; bases unmatched to any gene: 4. Germline V lookup: CDR1 SGHVS, CDR2 FNYEAQ. The CDR3 sequence is CASRPDRGPSYEQYF. The CDR3 DNA follows: TGTGCCAGCAGGCCGGACAGGGGGCCCTCCTACGAGCAGTACTTC.

The rearrangement uses TRBV10-1 and TRBJ2-2; TRBD1 matches 7 bases. V lost 4 bases to trimming and J lost 4 bases; unmatched junction nucleotides: 9. The CDR3 runs to 16 residues. Germline values: CDR1 WNHNN, CDR2 SYGVQD (reference sequence). This CDR3 reads CASSVRGPYPTGELFF. As DNA, the CDR3 is TGCGCCAGCAGTGTTAGGGGGCCTTACCCCACCGGGGAGCTGTTTTTT.

The chain uses TRBV29-1 and TRBJ1-2; weak D call: TRBD1 (6 bases). Per the germline V gene, CDR1 is SQVTM and CDR2 is ANQGSEA. The CDR3 has 12 amino acids. Trimming took off 7 bases at V and 1 base at J, with 10 bases between the two ends. The CDR3 DNA is TGCAGCGGGGGGACAAATAACTATGGCTACACCTTC. As protein: CSGGTNNYGYTF.

The V call is TRBV27, the J call TRBJ1-5, with D possibly TRBD1 on 5 matching bases. The CDR3 length is 17 residues. Deletions cut 5 bases from V and 2 bases from J, with 19 bases between. CDR1 and CDR2 (germline): MNHEY, SMNVEV (reference sequence). The CDR3 sequence is CASSPRVRETGNQPQHF. Here the CDR3 DNA reads TGTGCCAGCAGTCCCAGGGTCCGGGAGACAGGCAATCAGCCCCAGCATTTT.

The chain is built from TRBV4-2 and TRBJ2-1; 11 positions match TRBD2. Trimming removed 4 bases from V and 4 bases from J; junction bases left unmatched: 0. This CDR3 region has 14 residues. Germline assignment: CDR1 LGHNA and CDR2 YNFKEQ. The CDR3 DNA reads as TGTGCCAGCAGCCGGACTAGCGGGTACAATGAGCAGTTCTTC. Translation: CASSRTSGYNEQFF.

This rearrangement joins TRBV7-6 to TRBJ1-5; 8 bases are a match to TRBD1. With 6 bases clipped from V and 4 bases from J, the junction kept 8 bases outside the gene matches. Per germline, CDR1 SGHVS and CDR2 FNYEAQ. This CDR3 spans 15 amino acids. The CDR3 protein is CASRLGTGLNQPQHF. CDR3 in DNA: TGTGCCAGCAGACTTGGGACAGGCCTAAATCAGCCCCAGCATTTT.

The CDR3 nucleotides read TGTGCCAGCAGTGAAGTTGCGCAAATTAGCAATCAGCCCCAGCATTTT. Translation: CASSEVAQISNQPQHF. The J gene is TRBJ1-5, the V gene TRBV2; no firm D call. The CDR3 spans 16 residues. The germline V and J ends were trimmed by 1 base and 0 bases, with 10 bases remaining between them. Germline V lookup: CDR1 SNHLY, CDR2 FYNNEI.

This chain links TRBV29-1 with TRBJ2-5, with 9 bases matching TRBD2. J gave up 2 bases and V 7 bases, and 5 bases lay outside the gene matches. This CDR3 is 13 amino acids long. CDR1 is SQVTM and CDR2 is ANQGSEA in the germline V gene. CDR3 sequence reads: CSALTSGQETQYF. The CDR3 nucleotides read TGCAGCGCCCTGACTAGCGGTCAAGAGACCCAGTACTTC.

The CDR3 DNA reads as TGTGCCAGCAGTTTATCGATTAGCGGGGGTTACAATGAGCAGTTCTTC. Its translation: CASSLSISGGYNEQFF. This sequence joins TRBV27 and TRBJ2-1; 9 positions match TRBD2. The trim removed 0 bases at V and 4 bases at J, leaving 4 bases unmatched. The CDR3 length is 16 residues. Germline values: CDR1 MNHEY, CDR2 SMNVEV (reference sequence).

The rearrangement links TRBV11-3 to TRBJ1-2; D not resolved. Germline assignment: CDR1 SGHNT and CDR2 YENEEA. Deletions cut 4 bases from V and 8 bases from J, with 11 bases between. The CDR3 covers 12 residues. The CDR3 protein is CASSSEGRGYTF. CDR3 nucleotides: TGTGCCAGCAGCTCCGAGGGAAGGGGCTACACCTTC.

The chain is built from TRBV5-1 and TRBJ2-3; 8 nucleotides align to TRBD2. Germline V gene data show CDR1 as SGHRS and CDR2 as YFSETQ. V dropped 0 bases and J dropped 1; count of bases not matched to a gene: 4. The CDR3 sequence is 16 residues long. CDR3 in amino acids: CASSLAAGVGTDTQYF. In DNA form, the CDR3 reads TGCGCCAGCAGCTTGGCAGCGGGAGTGGGCACAGATACGCAGTATTTT.

The V call is TRBV6-5, the J call TRBJ2-7; 10 bases line up with TRBD2. CDR3 length equals 15 residues. Germline assignment: CDR1 MNHEY and CDR2 SVGAGI. V gave up 6 bases and J gave up 1 base; unmatched junction bases: 6. This CDR3 reads CASRRASGGSYEQYF. CDR3 sequence (DNA): TGTGCCAGCAGACGAGCTAGCGGGGGATCCTACGAGCAGTACTTC.

The chain links TRBV14 to TRBJ1-5; D perhaps matches TRBD1 (6 bases). Trimming cost V 1 base and J 2 bases, with 21 bases left between them. The CDR3 runs to 19 residues. The germline gives CDR1 SGHDN, CDR2 FVKESK. CDR3 DNA: TGTGCCAGCAGCCAAGGTTCTGTGTCAGGGGCCCCGGGCAATCAGCCCCAGCATTTT. Protein: CASSQGSVSGAPGNQPQHF.

The V and J genes are TRBV11-3 and TRBJ2-5, with 9 positions matching TRBD2. Germline CDR1 is SGHNT and CDR2 is YENEEA. The CDR3 runs 19 residues. V was pared by 1 base and J by 3 bases, with 15 bases of the junction left unmatched. CDR3 DNA: TGTGCCAGCAGCTTAGTTTACGAGGAGCTAGCGGGAAGAAAAGAGACCCAGTACTTC. Its translation is CASSLVYEELAGRKETQYF.

The rearrangement links TRBV5-1 to TRBJ2-1; TRBD2 might be the D (5 bases). The germline V gene encodes CDR1 SGHRS and CDR2 YFSETQ. Trimming pared 5 bases from V and 2 bases from J, leaving 11 bases between. This CDR3 comprises 14 residues. In nucleotides, the CDR3 is TGCGCCAGCAGAGGAGCGGCTACCTACAATGAGCAGTTCTTC. It codes for CASRGAATYNEQFF. Full variable domain (remainder filled in from reference TRBV5-1 and TRBJ2-1): KAGVTQTPRYLIKTRGQQVTLSCSPISGHRSVSWYQQTPGQGLQFLFEYFSETQRNKGNFPGRFSGRQFSNSRSEMNVSTLELGDSALYLCASRGAATYNEQFFGPGTRLTVL.

This chain connects TRBV2 to TRBJ2-1; weak D call: TRBD1 (6 bases). V was clipped by 7 bases and J by 4 bases, with 11 bases between them. CDR1 is SNHLY, CDR2 FYNNEI, per germline. The CDR3 runs to 13 residues. The DNA of the CDR3 is TGTGCCAGCACCCAGGACAGTTACAATGAGCAGTTCTTC. This codes for CASTQDSYNEQFF.

The V call is TRBV6-5, the J call TRBJ1-2, with TRBD1 matching over 9 bases. Germline V CDR1 and CDR2: MNHEY, SVGAGI. There are 15 residues in the CDR3. V shed 0 bases, J shed 8 bases, and the junction held 7 bases outside the gene matches. CDR3 protein: CASSYSRDRVNGYTF. In nucleotides, the CDR3 is TGTGCCAGCAGTTACTCTCGGGACAGGGTTAACGGCTACACCTTC.

The chain recombines TRBV7-9 with TRBJ1-2, with 7 positions matching TRBD1. Looked up from germline, CDR1 is SEHNR and CDR2 is FQNEAQ (reference sequence). The V and J ends lost 0 bases and 8 bases, in that order; junction bases with no gene match: 3. The CDR3 runs to 13 residues. CDR3 in amino acids: CASSLADRQGYTF. DNA for the CDR3: TGTGCCAGCAGCTTAGCGGACAGGCAGGGCTACACCTTC.

This chain uses TRBV4-2 with TRBJ1-2; D ambiguous. Per the germline V gene, CDR1 is LGHNA and CDR2 is YNFKEQ. V was shortened by 4 bases and J by 3 bases, with 15 bases between the two germline ends. This CDR3 region has 15 residues. DNA for the CDR3: TGTGCCAGCAGCCCCAGGTTTGCGATCGACTATGGCTACACCTTC. Translation gives CASSPRFAIDYGYTF.